This T cell receptor (beta chain) was sequenced during a study of CD8 T cells in ankylosing spondylitis (TCRdb year 2017). Background on the whole study: To find TCR variants linked to disease, the study profiled T cell receptor beta repertoires in ankylosing spondylitis patients and healthy donors. Peripheral blood samples were taken, and synovial fluid was additionally collected from ankylosing spondylitis patients. The full study cohort was made up of roughly 25 ankylosing spondylitis patients and roughly 100 healthy donors. What the research found in general, with its limitations: A TCR beta motif of several highly homologous amino acid variants appeared characteristic of blood from ankylosing spondylitis patients. The disease-linked clones were reported as significantly enriched in matched synovial fluid samples from ankylosing spondylitis patients. The disease-linked clones had a CD8+ phenotype and were found at relatively low frequencies in peripheral blood. Some of the motif variants had been reported before in the synovial fluid and blood of reactive arthritis patients, a finding that suggests common disease-initiation mechanisms.

Of note for this clonotype: Its antigen specificity is not known. Base qualities were left out, and no much larger clone turns up one base away.

Sequencing instrument: Illumina HiSeq 2500. Quantitative 5'-RACE with molecular barcodes was the method used to prepare the TCR beta libraries. Concerning the study's data processing: Disease-linked TCR variants were identified with a new computational method built on a probabilistic model of VDJ rearrangement. Starting from the raw public reads, TCRdb applied fastp trimming at Q25, assembled clones with MiXCR and retained in-frame beta chains. Under each unique CDR3 protein, matching rows form one entry showing the most common genes and DNA. These V and J calls originate from TCRdb's pipeline instead of the authors' own analysis. Here the sample has around 390,000 distinct CDR3 sequences; about 20% occur a single time. The top ten clonotypes cover about 15% of the sample. V sheds 0 bases and J sheds 4 bases, leaving 15 bases between their ends. Spanning cysteine to phenylalanine, the CDR3 consists of 15 amino acids. This entry keeps only the CDR3 DNA: 45 bases, framed from base 1. CDR1 DFQATT and CDR2 SNEGSKA are derived from the germline V gene (reference sequence).

Sequenced material: blood, either unsorted or a sorted T cell fraction (not recorded which). The V and J genes are TRBV20-1 and TRBJ2-5; no confident D gene assignment can be made. The clonotype comes from a male donor with ankylosing spondylitis. This receptor carries the CDR3 CSARDTRVGRETQYF. At the DNA level, the sequence is TGCAGTGCTAGAGATACAAGGGTCGGGCGAGAGACCCAGTACTTC.